This T cell receptor beta chain was recovered during a study of regulatory T cells in long-lasting Graves disease. This clonotype has at least ten counts. Time point: persistent/refractory GD, antithyroid drugs over 5 years with positive TRAb. Researchers made the TCR library from RNA that was extracted from PBMCs. With iRepertoire HTBI primers and Arm-PCR of CDR3 regions, TCR beta libraries were built. TCRdb analysed the multiplex PCR reads with MiXCR anew, one entry per CDR3 protein. The table records fewer than 450,000 distinct CDR3 sequences, roughly a quarter of them present only once. Germline V gene sequence: CDR1 SGHRS, CDR2 YFSETQ. CDR3 size: 13 residues. V dropped 5 bases and J dropped 0 bases, with 8 bases sitting between them.

The specimen was peripheral blood mononuclear cells (PBMCs), collected when the disease was refractory, from a patient treated with antithyroid drugs. V is TRBV5-1 and J is TRBJ1-1; no definite D call. The sequence came from a female donor with Graves disease. CDR3 nucleotide sequence: TGCGCCAGCAGGGGCCGTTTGAACACTGAAGCTTTCTTT. Translated, it gives CASRGRLNTEAFF.